Following are 22 T cell receptor beta chains from one sample sequenced in a study of cytomegalovirus exposure and HLA in healthy donors. Clones were read by immunoSEQ multiplex PCR, and TCRdb kept only the in-frame ones, dropping some. The data hold about 260,000 clones, with less than 95% observed a single time. The sequencing sample was made of PBMCs. Source of these receptors: a woman aged 25 to 45 in good health and CMV-seronegative.

The gene calls are TRBV19 and TRBJ2-5, with TRBD1 as a possible D gene (6 bases). The CDR3 extends over 16 amino acids. Germline CDR1 reads LNHDA; CDR2 reads SQIVND (reference sequence). The V and J ends lost 6 bases and 5 bases respectively, with 22 bases between them. In DNA, the CDR3 is TGTGCCAGTAGCCCCTCTGGGGCCAAGGGGGAGGAGACCCAGTACTTC. This translates into CASSPSGAKGEETQYF.

This rearrangement joins TRBV21-1 to TRBJ2-2; whether TRBD1, the table's D call, matches the DNA was not checked. TRBV21-1 is a pseudogene locus. This CDR3 region has 12 residues. CDR3 region: CASRCTAGELFF. The CDR3 DNA is TGTGCCAGCAGGTGTACAGCCGGGGAGCTGTTTTTT.

As DNA, the CDR3 is TGTGCCAGCAGCCGCCAGGCGTCAGCAGAGACCCAGTACTTC. Its protein is CASSRQASAETQYF. J is TRBJ2-5 and V is TRBV27, with D hard to call. Trimming stripped 6 bases from V and 4 bases from J, with 15 bases between. The germline gives CDR1 MNHEY, CDR2 SMNVEV (reference sequence). This CDR3 contains 14 residues.

V is TRBV18 and J is TRBJ2-7, with 7 bases identical to TRBD1. The V and J ends lost 3 bases and 5 bases, in that order; junction bases with no gene match: 7. The CDR3 runs 14 residues. Germline CDR1 reads KGHSH; CDR2 reads LQKENI. CDR3 bases: TGTGCCAGCTCACCCCCGGACAGGAAACACGAGCAGTACTTC. Translated, it gives CASSPPDRKHEQYF.

The chain has TRBV11-2 and TRBJ2-7, with 7 bases lining up with TRBD2. Trimming removed 6 bases from V and 1 base from J; junction bases left unmatched: 3. This CDR3 is built from 13 residues. The V gene's germline CDR1 is SGHAT and CDR2 FQNNGV. CDR3 residues: CASSGGGSYEQYF. The CDR3, as DNA: TGTGCCAGCAGTGGGGGGGGATCCTACGAGCAGTACTTC.

The J gene is TRBJ2-2, the V gene TRBV7-2, with 11 nucleotides matching TRBD2. V shed 4 bases and J 4 bases; nucleotides not matched to a gene: 5. The CDR3 is 16 amino acids. Per germline, CDR1 SGHTA and CDR2 FQGNSA. The CDR3 sequence: CASSSAGTSGTGELFF. Written as DNA, the CDR3 is TGTGCCAGCAGCTCCGCCGGGACTAGCGGCACCGGGGAGCTGTTTTTT.

The CDR3 here is CASSFGLAGGRNEQFF. The CDR3 coding sequence is TGTGCCAGCAGTTTTGGACTAGCGGGAGGTCGGAATGAGCAGTTCTTC. J is TRBJ2-1 and V is TRBV27; 14 bases are shared with TRBD2. There are 16 residues in the CDR3. The J segment lost 7 bases and the V segment lost 3 bases, leaving 5 bases of the junction unmatched. Germline CDR1 and CDR2: MNHEY and SMNVEV (reference sequence).

The rearrangement uses TRBV4-2 and TRBJ2-1; D might be TRBD2 (6 bases). V lost 3 bases and J lost 7, with 13 bases in between. Per germline, CDR1 LGHNA and CDR2 YNFKEQ. The CDR3 runs 14 residues. CDR3 loop: CASSQTRGVNEQFF. Here the CDR3 DNA reads TGTGCCAGCAGCCAGACTAGAGGCGTTAATGAGCAGTTCTTC.

In its sample, this clone was seen once. The same CDR3 is also encoded by other DNA sequences in this sample. CDR3 nucleotides: TGTGCCAGCAGTTTATTAGCGGGAGGGAGTAATGAGCAGTTCTTC. Amino acids: CASSLLAGGSNEQFF. This chain links TRBV27 with TRBJ2-1, with 11 nucleotides matching TRBD2. This CDR3 has 15 residues. Germline trimming cut 1 base from V and 7 bases from J; bases unmatched to any gene: 3. CDR1 and CDR2 (germline): MNHEY, SMNVEV (reference sequence).

V is TRBV27 and J is TRBJ1-5; 8 nucleotides agree with TRBD1. There are 14 residues in the CDR3. The V segment lost 5 bases and the J segment 10 bases; nucleotides outside the gene matches: 10. Germline loops: CDR1 MNHEY, CDR2 SMNVEV (reference sequence). Here the CDR3 reads CASSPQGQAHPQHF. CDR3 DNA sequence: TGTGCCAGCAGTCCCCAGGGACAGGCCCATCCCCAGCATTTT.

The chain joins TRBV9 to TRBJ1-1; TRBD1 matches at 7 bases. CDR1 and CDR2 (germline): SGDLS, YYNGEE. After removal of 0 bases from V and 8 bases from J, the junction contained 1 base not matched to a gene. This CDR3 is 12 amino acids long. This chain's CDR3 is CASSVVGQEAFF. CDR3 sequence (DNA): TGTGCCAGCAGCGTAGTGGGACAGGAAGCTTTCTTT.

This clone was observed once. The genes are TRBV28 and TRBJ2-5, with TRBD2 as a possible D gene (5 bases). CDR3 length: 16 residues. V was shortened by 4 bases and J by 5 bases, with 20 bases between the two germline ends. From germline, CDR1 is MDHEN and CDR2 SYDVKM. CDR3 sequence: CASSSPGFGGRETQYF. As DNA, the CDR3 is TGTGCCAGCAGTTCCCCGGGGTTCGGTGGTAGGGAGACCCAGTACTTC.

This chain uses TRBV4-3 with TRBJ2-1, with 7 positions matching TRBD2. The CDR3 is 14 amino acids. The V gene end was trimmed by 4 bases and the J gene end by 7 bases; junction bases not matched to a gene: 7. Germline CDR1 LGHNA, CDR2 YSLEER. CDR3 nucleotides: TGCGCCAGCAGCCCCGAGTGGGGGGGGAATGAGCAGTTCTTC. This gives the protein CASSPEWGGNEQFF.

J is TRBJ2-7 and V is TRBV6-1; D is perhaps TRBD1 (5 bases). The CDR3 consists of 14 residues. Between the trimmed V and J ends, which lost 6 bases and 2 bases, there was a span of 14 bases. Germline lookup yields CDR1 MNHNS and CDR2 SASEGT. CDR3 residues: CASRRTSWTYEQYF. The CDR3 bases are TGTGCCAGCAGAAGGACAAGTTGGACCTACGAGCAGTACTTC.

CDR3 sequence: CASREFPGGFLEQYF. CDR3 bases: TGTGCCAGCAGAGAGTTCCCAGGGGGCTTTCTCGAGCAGTACTTC. V and J are TRBV2 and TRBJ2-7; 8 bases line up with TRBD1. With 6 bases clipped from V and 6 bases from J, the junction kept 13 bases outside the gene matches. Germline lookup yields CDR1 SNHLY and CDR2 FYNNEI. This CDR3 spans 15 amino acids.

The rearrangement joins TRBV19 to TRBJ1-1; D not resolved. Germline CDR1 LNHDA, CDR2 SQIVND (reference sequence). This CDR3 is 11 amino acids long. The ends were cut back, 4 bases at V and 9 bases at J, with 9 bases in the middle. The CDR3 DNA reads TGTGCCAGTAGTACAATTTCTCAAGCTTTCTTT. This sequence encodes CASSTISQAFF.

CDR3 nucleotide sequence: TGTGCCAGCAGCTTCGGACAAGGAAACACCATATATTTT. Its protein product is CASSFGQGNTIYF. This chain uses TRBV5-6 with TRBJ1-3; D is perhaps TRBD1 (5 bases). Germline assignment: CDR1 SGHDT and CDR2 YYEEEE. The length of the CDR3 is 13 residues. V lost 2 bases to trimming and J lost 4 bases, with 7 bases between them.

This clone has just a few counts. The chain recombines TRBV6-5 with TRBJ1-5; no reliable D call. This CDR3 region has 15 residues. The germline CDR1 and CDR2 sequences are MNHEY and SVGAGI. The ends were cut back, 5 bases at V and 3 bases at J, with 14 bases in the middle. CDR3 protein: CASSPFGSANQPQHF. As DNA, the CDR3 is TGTGCCAGCAGTCCTTTTGGCAGTGCCAATCAGCCCCAGCATTTT.

This clone was picked up a small number of times. The V call is TRBV7-9, the J call TRBJ2-7, with 10 nucleotides matching TRBD1. Trimming at V came to 5 bases and at J to 4 bases, leaving 5 bases not matched to a gene. Germline CDR1 and CDR2: SEHNR and FQNEAQ (reference sequence). CDR3 length equals 14 residues. CDR3 protein: CASSGDRGQYEQYF. In nucleotides, the CDR3 is TGTGCCAGCAGCGGTGACAGGGGGCAGTACGAGCAGTACTTC.

The rearrangement joins TRBV5-5 to TRBJ2-1, with TRBD2 matching over 9 bases. Germline V CDR1 and CDR2: SGHKS, YYEKEE (reference sequence). The CDR3 consists of 14 residues. The V segment lost 2 bases and the J segment 5 bases; nucleotides outside the gene matches: 2. The CDR3 sequence is CASSLAGGNNEQFF. The CDR3 DNA follows: TGTGCCAGCAGCTTAGCGGGAGGTAACAATGAGCAGTTCTTC.

This clone occurred once. This chain uses TRBV7-3 with TRBJ2-1; TRBD1 might be the D (6 bases). CDR1 is SGHTA and CDR2 is FQGTGA in the germline V gene. The CDR3 runs 13 residues. Trimming left V 2 bases short and J 6 bases short, with 8 bases between. The CDR3 bases are TGTGCCAGCAGCTTAGAAGGGGGCAATGAGCAGTTCTTC. Its protein product is CASSLEGGNEQFF.

The CDR3 bases are TGTGCCAGTAGTATAGTAGGGACAGGGCGGCAGCCCCAGCATTTT. Amino acids: CASSIVGTGRQPQHF. The J gene is TRBJ1-5, the V gene TRBV19, with TRBD1 identical over 9 bases. The trim removed 1 base at V and 7 bases at J, leaving 5 bases unmatched. The CDR3 runs to 15 residues. Per germline, CDR1 LNHDA and CDR2 SQIVND (reference sequence).